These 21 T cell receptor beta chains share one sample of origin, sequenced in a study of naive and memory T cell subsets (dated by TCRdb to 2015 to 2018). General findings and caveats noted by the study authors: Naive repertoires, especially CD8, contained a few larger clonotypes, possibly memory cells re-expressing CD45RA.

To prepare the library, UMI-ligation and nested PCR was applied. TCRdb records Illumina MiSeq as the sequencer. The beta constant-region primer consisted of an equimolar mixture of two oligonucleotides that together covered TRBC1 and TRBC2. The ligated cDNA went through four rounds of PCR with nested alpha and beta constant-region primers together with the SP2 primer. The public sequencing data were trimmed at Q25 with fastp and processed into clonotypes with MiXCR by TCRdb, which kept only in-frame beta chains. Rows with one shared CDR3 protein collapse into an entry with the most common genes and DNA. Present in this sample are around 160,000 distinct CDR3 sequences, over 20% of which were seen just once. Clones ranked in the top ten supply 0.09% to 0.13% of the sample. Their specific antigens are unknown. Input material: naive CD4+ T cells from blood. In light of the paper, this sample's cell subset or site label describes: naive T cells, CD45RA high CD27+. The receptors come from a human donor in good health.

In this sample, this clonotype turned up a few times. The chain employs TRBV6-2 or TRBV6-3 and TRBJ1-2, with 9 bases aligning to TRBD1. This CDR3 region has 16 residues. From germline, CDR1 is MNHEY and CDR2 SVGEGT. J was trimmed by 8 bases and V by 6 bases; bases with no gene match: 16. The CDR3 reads CASSPLWTGDTRGYTF. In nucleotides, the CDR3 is TGTGCCAGCAGCCCACTTTGGACAGGGGACACACGGGGCTACACCTTC.

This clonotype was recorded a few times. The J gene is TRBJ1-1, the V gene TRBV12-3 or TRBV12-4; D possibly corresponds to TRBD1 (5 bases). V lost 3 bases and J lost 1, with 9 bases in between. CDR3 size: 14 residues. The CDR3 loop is CASSLAQGNTEAFF. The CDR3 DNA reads TGTGCCAGCAGTTTGGCGCAGGGGAACACTGAAGCTTTCTTT.

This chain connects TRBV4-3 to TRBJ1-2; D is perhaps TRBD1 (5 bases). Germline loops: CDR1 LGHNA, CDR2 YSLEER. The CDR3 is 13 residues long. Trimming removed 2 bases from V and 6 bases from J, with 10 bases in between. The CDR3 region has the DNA TGCGCCAGCAGCCAACGGGGGAATCATGGCTACACCTTC. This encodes CASSQRGNHGYTF.

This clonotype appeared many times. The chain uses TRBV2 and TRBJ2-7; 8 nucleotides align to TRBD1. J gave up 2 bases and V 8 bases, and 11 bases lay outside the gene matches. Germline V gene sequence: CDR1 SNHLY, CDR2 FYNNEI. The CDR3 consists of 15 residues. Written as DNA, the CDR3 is TGTGCCAGCGGGGCATGGACAGGGCTAACCTACGAGCAGTACTTC. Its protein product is CASGAWTGLTYEQYF.

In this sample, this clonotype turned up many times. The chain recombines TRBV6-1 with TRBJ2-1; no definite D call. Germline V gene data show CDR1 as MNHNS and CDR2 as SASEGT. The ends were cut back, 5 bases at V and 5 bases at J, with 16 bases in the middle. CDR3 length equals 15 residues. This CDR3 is CASSKRATWDNEQFF. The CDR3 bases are TGTGCCAGCAGTAAAAGGGCGACCTGGGACAATGAGCAGTTCTTC.

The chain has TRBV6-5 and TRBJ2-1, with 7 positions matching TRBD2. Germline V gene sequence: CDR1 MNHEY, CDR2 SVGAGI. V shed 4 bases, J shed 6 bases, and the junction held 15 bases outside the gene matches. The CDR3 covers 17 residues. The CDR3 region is CASSFRKGLDKPNEQFF. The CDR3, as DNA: TGTGCCAGCAGTTTTCGAAAAGGACTAGATAAACCCAATGAGCAGTTCTTC.

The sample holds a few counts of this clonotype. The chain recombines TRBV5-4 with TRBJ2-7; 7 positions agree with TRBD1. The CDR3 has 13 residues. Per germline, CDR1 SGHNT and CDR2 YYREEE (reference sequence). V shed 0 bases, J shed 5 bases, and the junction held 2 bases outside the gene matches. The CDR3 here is CASSLGTGHEQYF. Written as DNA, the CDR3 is TGTGCCAGCAGCTTGGGGACAGGACACGAGCAGTACTTC.

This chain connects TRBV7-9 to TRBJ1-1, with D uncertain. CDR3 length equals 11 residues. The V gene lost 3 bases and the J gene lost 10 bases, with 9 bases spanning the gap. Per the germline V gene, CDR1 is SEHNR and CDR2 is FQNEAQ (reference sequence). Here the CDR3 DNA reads TGTGCCAGCAGCTTCACACCCATAGCTTTCTTT. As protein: CASSFTPIAFF. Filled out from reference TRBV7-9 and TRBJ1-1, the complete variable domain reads DTGVSQNPRHKITKRGQNVTFRCDPISEHNRLYWYRQTLGQGPEFLTYFQNEAQLEKSRLLSDRFSAERPKGSFSTLEIQRTEQGDSAMYLCASSFTPIAFFGQGTRLTVV.

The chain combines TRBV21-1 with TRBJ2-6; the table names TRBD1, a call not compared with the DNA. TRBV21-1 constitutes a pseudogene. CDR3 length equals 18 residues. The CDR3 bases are TGTGCCAGCAGCAAAGGACAGAGTTTAATCTCTGGGGCCAACGTCCTGACTTTC. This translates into CASSKGQSLISGANVLTF.

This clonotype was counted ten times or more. CDR3 sequence reads: CSVVPMTGTRNEQFF. CDR3 nucleotide sequence: TGCAGCGTTGTACCAATGACAGGGACAAGAAATGAGCAGTTCTTC. This chain connects TRBV29-1 to TRBJ2-1; 7 bases map to TRBD1. The V and J ends lost 4 bases and 7 bases, in that order; junction bases with no gene match: 13. This CDR3 has 15 residues. Germline V gives CDR1 SQVTM, CDR2 ANQGSEA.

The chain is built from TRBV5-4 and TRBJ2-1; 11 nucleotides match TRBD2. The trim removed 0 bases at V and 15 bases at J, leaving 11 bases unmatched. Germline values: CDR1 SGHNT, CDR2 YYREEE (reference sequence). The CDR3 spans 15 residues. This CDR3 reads CASSLAGSGRGTGFF. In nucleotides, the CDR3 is TGTGCCAGCAGCTTGGCCGGTAGCGGGAGGGGTACGGGGTTCTTC.

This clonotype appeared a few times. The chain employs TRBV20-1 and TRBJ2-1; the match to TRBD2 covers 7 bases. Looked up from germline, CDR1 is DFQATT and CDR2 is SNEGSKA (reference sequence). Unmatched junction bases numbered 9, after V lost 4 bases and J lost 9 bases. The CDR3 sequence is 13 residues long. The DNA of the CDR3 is TGCAGTGCTACTAGCGGACGTTTTGGTGAGCAGTTCTTC. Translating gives CSATSGRFGEQFF.

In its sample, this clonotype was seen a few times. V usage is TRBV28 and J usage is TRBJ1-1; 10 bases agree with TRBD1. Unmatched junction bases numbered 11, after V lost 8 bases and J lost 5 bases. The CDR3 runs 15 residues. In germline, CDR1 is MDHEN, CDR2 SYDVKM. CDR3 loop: CASRTRTGGNTEAFF. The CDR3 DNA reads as TGTGCCAGCCGAACCCGGACAGGGGGTAATACTGAAGCTTTCTTT. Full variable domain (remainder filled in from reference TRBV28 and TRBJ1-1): DVKVTQSSRYLVKRTGEKVFLECVQDMDHENMFWYRQDPGLGLRLIYFSYDVKMKEKGDIPEGYSVSREKKERFSLILESASTNQTSMYLCASRTRTGGNTEAFFGQGTRLTVV.

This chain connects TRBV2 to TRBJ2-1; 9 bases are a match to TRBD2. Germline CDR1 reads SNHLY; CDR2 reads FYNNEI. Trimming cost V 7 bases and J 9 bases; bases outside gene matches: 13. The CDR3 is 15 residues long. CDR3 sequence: CASTRTAGGLGEQFF. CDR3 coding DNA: TGTGCCAGCACCCGGACAGCGGGGGGATTGGGTGAGCAGTTCTTC.

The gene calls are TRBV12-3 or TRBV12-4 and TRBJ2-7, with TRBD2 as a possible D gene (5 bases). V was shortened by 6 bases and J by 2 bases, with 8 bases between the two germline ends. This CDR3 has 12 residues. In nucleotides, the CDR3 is TGTGCCAGCAGAGGGAGTACCTACGAGCAGTACTTC. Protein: CASRGSTYEQYF.

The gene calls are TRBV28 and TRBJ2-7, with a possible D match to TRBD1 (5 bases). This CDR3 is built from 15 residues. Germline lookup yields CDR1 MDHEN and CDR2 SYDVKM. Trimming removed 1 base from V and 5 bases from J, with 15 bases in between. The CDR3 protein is CASSLYRPGYHEQYF. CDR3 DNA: TGTGCCAGCAGTTTATATCGTCCAGGGTACCACGAGCAGTACTTC.

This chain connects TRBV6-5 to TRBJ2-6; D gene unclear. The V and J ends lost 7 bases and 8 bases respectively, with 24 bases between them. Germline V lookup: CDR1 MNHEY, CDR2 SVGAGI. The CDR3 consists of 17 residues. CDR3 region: CASMRLGSHTLPNVLTF. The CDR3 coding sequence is TGTGCCAGCATGAGGTTAGGTAGCCACACATTGCCCAACGTCCTGACTTTC.

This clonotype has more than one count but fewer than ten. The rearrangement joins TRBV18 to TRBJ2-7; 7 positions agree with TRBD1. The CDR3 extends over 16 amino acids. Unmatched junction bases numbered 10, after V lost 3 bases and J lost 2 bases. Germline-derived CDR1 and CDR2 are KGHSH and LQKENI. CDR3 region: CASSPKQTGTAYEQYF. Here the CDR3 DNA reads TGTGCCAGCTCACCCAAACAAACCGGGACAGCCTACGAGCAGTACTTC.

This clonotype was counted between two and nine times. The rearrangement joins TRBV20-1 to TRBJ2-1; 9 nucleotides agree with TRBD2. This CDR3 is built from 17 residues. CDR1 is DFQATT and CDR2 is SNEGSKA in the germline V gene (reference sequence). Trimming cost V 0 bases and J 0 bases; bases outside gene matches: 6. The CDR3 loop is CSARDSAGGSSYNEQFF. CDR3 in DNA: TGCAGTGCTAGAGATTCGGCGGGAGGGAGCTCCTACAATGAGCAGTTCTTC.

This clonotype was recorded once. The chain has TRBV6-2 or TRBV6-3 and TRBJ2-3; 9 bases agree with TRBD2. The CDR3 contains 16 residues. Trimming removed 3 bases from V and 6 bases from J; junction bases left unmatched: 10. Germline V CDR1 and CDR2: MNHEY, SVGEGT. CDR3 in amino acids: CASSYEVAGEEDTQYF. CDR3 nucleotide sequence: TGTGCCAGCAGTTATGAGGTAGCGGGAGAGGAGGATACGCAGTATTTT.

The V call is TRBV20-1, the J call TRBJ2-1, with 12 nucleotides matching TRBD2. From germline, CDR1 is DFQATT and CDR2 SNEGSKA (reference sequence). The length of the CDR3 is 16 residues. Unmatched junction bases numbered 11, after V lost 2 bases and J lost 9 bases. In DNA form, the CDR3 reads TGCAGTGCTAGAACGCCGACTAGCGGGAGAGTGAGTGAGCAGTTCTTC. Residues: CSARTPTSGRVSEQFF.